Listed here are 19 T cell receptor beta chains from one sample, sequenced in a study of cytomegalovirus exposure and HLA in healthy donors. Use of 60 Vbeta and 13 Jbeta primers characterized the PCR. Assay used: immunoSEQ multiplex PCR; TCRdb lists only in-frame clones, some missing. The data show roughly 150,000 clones, around 70% seen once. Material: PBMCs. The source of these receptors is a woman in her twenties or thirties in good health and CMV-seronegative.

The rearrangement joins TRBV7-3 to TRBJ2-2; tentatively, D is TRBD1 (6 bases). This CDR3 contains 15 residues. V gave up 5 bases and J gave up 2 bases, with 12 bases separating them. Per germline, CDR1 SGHTA and CDR2 FQGTGA. The CDR3 DNA sequence: TGTGCCAGCAGCCCACAGGACAGTAACACCGGGGAGCTGTTTTTT. Its translation is CASSPQDSNTGELFF.

The chain joins TRBV4-1 to TRBJ2-1; 9 nucleotides match TRBD1. The germline gives CDR1 MGHRA, CDR2 YSYEKL. Trimming took 0 bases from V and 2 from J; bases not matched to a gene: 2. This CDR3 region has 16 residues. DNA for the CDR3: TGCGCCAGCAGCCAAGATAACAGGGGGCCCTACAATGAGCAGTTCTTC. This gives the protein CASSQDNRGPYNEQFF.

The V gene is TRBV28, the J gene TRBJ2-3; 7 nucleotides line up with TRBD1. With V trimmed by 5 bases and J by 5 bases, 7 bases remained unmatched. The germline gives CDR1 MDHEN, CDR2 SYDVKM. This CDR3 has 14 amino acids. The CDR3 DNA sequence: TGTGCCAGCAGTGGGGCAGGGGGTGTAGATACGCAGTATTTT. Protein product: CASSGAGGVDTQYF.

The chain employs TRBV28 and TRBJ2-7; 7 positions match TRBD1. Per germline, CDR1 MDHEN and CDR2 SYDVKM. There are 14 residues in the CDR3. Germline trimming cut 5 bases from V and 3 bases from J; bases unmatched to any gene: 7. CDR3 DNA: TGTGCCAGCAGTCCTCGACAGGGCCTCTACGAGCAGTACGTC. Translation gives CASSPRQGLYEQYV.

This clone has more than one count but fewer than ten. This chain uses TRBV27 with TRBJ1-2; perhaps TRBD1 as D (5 bases). The CDR3 is 14 amino acids. Germline V CDR1 and CDR2: MNHEY, SMNVEV (reference sequence). Trimming shortened V by 5 bases and J by 8 bases, and 18 bases separated the two germline ends. DNA of the CDR3: TGTGCCAGCAGTCGGGGGGACCTGTCCGGCGGCTACACCTTC. It yields the protein CASSRGDLSGGYTF.

V is TRBV4-1 and J is TRBJ2-5; 7 bases line up with TRBD2. Germline lookup yields CDR1 MGHRA and CDR2 YSYEKL. Trimming took 4 bases from V and 6 from J; bases not matched to a gene: 14. The CDR3 is 16 residues long. CDR3 amino acids: CASSPREVSGEKTQYF. The CDR3 nucleotides read TGCGCCAGCAGCCCAAGGGAAGTAAGCGGGGAAAAGACCCAGTACTTC.

This sequence joins TRBV29-1 and TRBJ1-2, with 7 bases fitting TRBD1. Germline values: CDR1 SQVTM, CDR2 ANQGSEA. V lost 3 bases and J lost 4; bases outside the gene matches: 2. This CDR3 spans 12 amino acids. The CDR3 bases are TGCAGCGTTGACCGGACAGGCTATGGCTACACCTTC. Amino acid sequence: CSVDRTGYGYTF. The complete variable domain, with remaining parts taken from reference TRBV29-1 and TRBJ1-2, reads SAVISQKPSRDICQRGTSLTIQCQVDSQVTMMFWYRQQPGQSLTLIATANQGSEATYESGFVIDKFPISRPNLTFSTLTVSNMSPEDSSIYLCSVDRTGYGYTFGSGTRLTVV.

The chain employs TRBV23-1 and TRBJ1-1; the D is unclear. TRBV23-1 is identified as an open reading frame with a role that is uncertain. CDR3 length: 17 amino acids. With 0 bases removed from V and 1 base from J, the gap between germline ends came to 15 bases. The CDR3: CASSQSSGDKWNTEAFF. CDR3 DNA: TGCGCCAGCAGTCAATCCTCCGGGGATAAGTGGAACACTGAAGCTTTCTTT.

This clone came up many times. The rearrangement uses TRBV6-6 and TRBJ1-1; D not resolved. Germline assignment: CDR1 MNHNY and CDR2 SVGAGI (reference sequence). Trimming took off 6 bases at V and 3 bases at J, with 17 bases between the two ends. The CDR3 length is 15 residues. The CDR3 loop reads CASSNFEDGYTEAFF. The CDR3 nucleotides read TGTGCCAGCAGCAACTTTGAAGACGGGTACACTGAAGCTTTCTTT.

The rearrangement links TRBV5-1 to TRBJ1-1; D is uncertain. The ends were cut back, 0 bases at V and 0 bases at J, with 6 bases in the middle. This CDR3 contains 14 residues. Germline-derived CDR1 and CDR2 are SGHRS and YFSETQ. DNA for the CDR3: TGCGCCAGCAGCTTGGGGCTAGTGAACACTGAAGCTTTCTTT. This codes for CASSLGLVNTEAFF. The entire variable domain, with the rest obtained from reference TRBV5-1 and TRBJ1-1, is as follows: KAGVTQTPRYLIKTRGQQVTLSCSPISGHRSVSWYQQTPGQGLQFLFEYFSETQRNKGNFPGRFSGRQFSNSRSEMNVSTLELGDSALYLCASSLGLVNTEAFFGQGTRLTVV.

The chain combines TRBV5-1 with TRBJ2-2; D is perhaps TRBD2 (5 bases). The V end lost 5 bases, the J end lost 3 bases, and 8 bases lay between the germline ends. The CDR3 sequence is 13 residues long. From germline, CDR1 is SGHRS and CDR2 YFSETQ. The CDR3 DNA is TGCGCCAGCAGAGGAGCGGACACCGGGGAGCTGTTTTTT. It translates to CASRGADTGELFF.

The chain carries TRBV5-1 and TRBJ2-1; TRBD1 might be the D (6 bases). Per the germline V gene, CDR1 is SGHRS and CDR2 is YFSETQ. The V gene lost 0 bases and the J gene lost 5 bases, with 12 bases spanning the gap. The CDR3 covers 15 residues. CDR3 in DNA: TGCGCCAGCAGCTTGGGACAGGACCTAAACAATGAGCAGTTCTTC. This gives the protein CASSLGQDLNNEQFF.

The chain links TRBV2 to TRBJ1-2, with 9 bases matching TRBD1. This CDR3 has 14 residues. CDR1 SNHLY and CDR2 FYNNEI come from the germline V gene. The J segment lost 5 bases and the V segment lost 5 bases, leaving 6 bases of the junction unmatched. Written as DNA, the CDR3 is TGTGCCAGCAGTCGTCGGACAGGGGTTTATGGCTACACCTTC. It encodes CASSRRTGVYGYTF.

The chain carries TRBV6-1 and TRBJ1-4, with 10 positions matching TRBD1. This CDR3 region has 13 residues. V dropped 7 bases and J dropped 8; count of bases not matched to a gene: 4. The germline V gene has CDR1 MNHNS and CDR2 SASEGT. CDR3: CASMGQGSEKLFF. The DNA for the CDR3 is TGTGCCAGCATGGGACAGGGGAGCGAAAAACTGTTTTTT.

The V call is TRBV4-1, the J call TRBJ2-1; 10 bases map to TRBD1. Germline assignment: CDR1 MGHRA and CDR2 YSYEKL. Germline trimming cut 0 bases from V and 8 bases from J; bases unmatched to any gene: 4. This CDR3 comprises 15 residues. CDR3 in amino acids: CASSQDFGTGDEQFF. CDR3 sequence (DNA): TGCGCCAGCAGCCAAGATTTCGGGACAGGGGATGAGCAGTTCTTC.

V and J are TRBV19 and TRBJ2-3, with 8 bases lining up with TRBD2. With 10 bases clipped from V and 4 bases from J, the junction kept 7 bases outside the gene matches. Looked up from germline, CDR1 is LNHDA and CDR2 is SQIVND (reference sequence). This CDR3 spans 13 amino acids. For the CDR3, the DNA is TGTGCCACGGGGGGGGGCTCTCCAGATACGCAGTATTTT. It encodes CATGGGSPDTQYF.

The chain links TRBV19 to TRBJ1-5; D remains ambiguous. Germline CDR1 is LNHDA and CDR2 is SQIVND (reference sequence). The CDR3 length is 16 residues. Trimming left V 1 base short and J 0 bases short, with 10 bases between. The CDR3 DNA reads as TGTGCCAGTAGTATAGTTCCACAATATAGCAATCAGCCCCAGCATTTT. Amino acids: CASSIVPQYSNQPQHF.

This chain joins TRBV19 and TRBJ2-4; 11 bases agree with TRBD2. Germline CDR1 and CDR2: LNHDA and SQIVND (reference sequence). The CDR3 runs 14 residues. V shed 7 bases and J 8 bases; nucleotides not matched to a gene: 7. CDR3: CASMTSGDSDIQYF. The CDR3, as DNA: TGTGCCAGTATGACTAGCGGGGATTCGGACATTCAGTACTTC.

V and J are TRBV14 and TRBJ1-1; weak D call: TRBD1 (5 bases). The V and J ends lost 5 bases and 5 bases respectively, with 12 bases between them. The CDR3 is made up of 13 amino acids. The germline V gene encodes CDR1 SGHDN and CDR2 FVKESK. The CDR3 here is CASSSYQGTEAFF. Here the CDR3 DNA reads TGTGCCAGCAGCTCCTACCAGGGAACTGAAGCTTTCTTT.